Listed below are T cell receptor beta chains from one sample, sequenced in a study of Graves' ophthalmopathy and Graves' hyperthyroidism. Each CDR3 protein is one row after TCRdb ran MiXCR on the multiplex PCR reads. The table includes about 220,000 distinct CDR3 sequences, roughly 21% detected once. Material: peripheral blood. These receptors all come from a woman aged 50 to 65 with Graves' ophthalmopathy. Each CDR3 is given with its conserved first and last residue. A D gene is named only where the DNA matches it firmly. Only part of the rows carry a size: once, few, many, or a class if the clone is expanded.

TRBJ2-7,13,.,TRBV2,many,CASSWQESGEQYF,TGTGCCAGCAGTTGGCAAGAGTCCGGGGAGCAGTACTTC
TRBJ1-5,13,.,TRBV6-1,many,CASSLDSNQPQHF,TGTGCCAGCAGTCTGGACAGCAATCAGCCCCAGCATTTT
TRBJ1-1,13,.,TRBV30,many,CAWMGDGNTEAFF,TGTGCCTGGATGGGAGATGGGAACACTGAAGCTTTCTTT
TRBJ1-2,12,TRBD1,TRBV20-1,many,CSATETGIVYTF,TGCAGTGCTACCGAGACAGGGATAGTCTACACCTTC
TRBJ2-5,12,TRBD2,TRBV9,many,CASSVSSGTQYF,TGTGCCAGCAGCGTTTCTAGCGGGACCCAGTACTTC
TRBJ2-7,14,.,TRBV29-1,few,CSVEFAGEVYEQYF,TGCAGCGTTGAATTTGCAGGGGAGGTCTACGAGCAGTACTTC
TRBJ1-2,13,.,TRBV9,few,CASSQGPPRGYTF,TGTGCCAGCAGCCAAGGGCCCCCCCGGGGCTACACCTTC
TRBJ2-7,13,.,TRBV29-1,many,CSAEQGNGYEQYF,TGCAGCGCCGAACAGGGTAACGGCTACGAGCAGTACTTC
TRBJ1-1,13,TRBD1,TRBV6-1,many,CASYRGGVAEAFF,TGTGCCTCCTACAGGGGTGGAGTGGCTGAAGCTTTCTTT
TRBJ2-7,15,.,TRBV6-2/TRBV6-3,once,CASSPPVGLSYEQYF,TGTGCCAGCAGCCCCCCTGTAGGACTGTCCTACGAGCAGTACTTC
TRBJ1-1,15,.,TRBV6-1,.,CASSPTGRKNTEAFF,TGTGCCAGCAGCCCAACCGGCAGAAAGAACACTGAAGCTTTCTTT
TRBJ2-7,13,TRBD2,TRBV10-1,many,CASGSGRAHEQYF,TGCGCCAGCGGTAGCGGGAGGGCCCACGAGCAGTACTTC
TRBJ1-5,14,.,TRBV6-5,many,CASSYRDRDQPQHF,TGTGCCAGCAGTTACCGGGACCGAGATCAGCCCCAGCATTTT
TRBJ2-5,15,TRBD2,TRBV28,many,CASSVAGEGEETQYF,TGTGCCAGCAGCGTAGCGGGAGAGGGGGAAGAGACCCAGTACTTC
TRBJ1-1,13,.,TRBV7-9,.,CASSGNGHTEAFF,TGTGCCAGCAGCGGCAACGGGCACACTGAAGCTTTCTTT
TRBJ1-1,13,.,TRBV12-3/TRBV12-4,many,CASSLLGLGEAFF,TGTGCCAGCAGTTTACTCGGGTTGGGTGAAGCTTTCTTT
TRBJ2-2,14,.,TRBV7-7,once,CASSLDHNTGELFF,TGTGCTAGCAGCTTGGACCACAACACCGGGGAGCTGTTTTTT
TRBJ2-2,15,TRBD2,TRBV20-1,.,CSAPQGGSGAGELFF,TGCAGTGCCCCCCAGGGAGGGAGTGGGGCCGGGGAGCTGTTTTTT
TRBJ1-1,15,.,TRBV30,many,CAWSPRGFRNTEAFF,TGTGCCTGGAGCCCGAGGGGATTCCGAAACACTGAAGCTTTCTTT
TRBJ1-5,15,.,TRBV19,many,CASKPGHPDGQPQHF,TGTGCCAGTAAACCGGGGCACCCCGACGGTCAGCCCCAGCATTTT
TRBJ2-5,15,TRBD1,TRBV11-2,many,CASSTQGQNQETQYF,TGTGCCAGCAGCACCCAGGGACAGAACCAAGAGACCCAGTACTTC
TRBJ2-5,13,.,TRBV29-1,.,CSVEGRKQETQYF,TGCAGCGTTGAGGGGCGCAAGCAAGAGACCCAGTACTTC
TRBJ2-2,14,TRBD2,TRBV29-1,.,CGAGGLGNTGELFF,TGCGGCGCTGGGGGACTAGGGAACACCGGGGAGCTGTTTTTT
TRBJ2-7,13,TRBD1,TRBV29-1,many,CSASRDSGSQQYF,TGCAGCGCCAGCCGGGACAGTGGTAGCCAGCAGTACTTC
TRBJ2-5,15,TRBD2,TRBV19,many,CASSRREGGQETQYF,TGTGCCAGTAGTCGGCGGGAGGGAGGCCAAGAGACCCAGTACTTC
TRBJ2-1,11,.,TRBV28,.,CANSTLYEQFF,TGTGCCAACAGTACATTGTACGAGCAGTTCTTC
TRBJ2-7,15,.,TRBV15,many,CATSTATGYPYEQYF,TGTGCCACCAGCACAGCAACAGGGTACCCCTACGAGCAGTACTTT
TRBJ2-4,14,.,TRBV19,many,CASSMLGAENIQYF,TGTGCCAGTAGTATGCTGGGGGCGGAAAACATTCAGTACTTC
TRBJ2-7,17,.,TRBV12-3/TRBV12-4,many,CASNNLSDGRIRYEQYF,TGTGCCAGCAACAACCTTAGTGACGGTAGGATTAGATACGAGCAGTACTTC
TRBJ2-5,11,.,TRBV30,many,CAWSQKETQYF,TGTGCCTGGAGCCAAAAAGAGACCCAGTACTTC
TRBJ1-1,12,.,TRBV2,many,CATGARNTEAFF,TGTGCCACAGGGGCCCGGAACACTGAAGCTTTCTTT
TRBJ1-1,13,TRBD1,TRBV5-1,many,CASSWDSSAEAFF,TGCGCCAGCAGCTGGGACAGTAGCGCTGAAGCTTTCTTT
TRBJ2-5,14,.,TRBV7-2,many,CASSFAGQQETQYF,TGTGCCAGCAGCTTCGCCGGACAGCAAGAGACCCAGTACTTC
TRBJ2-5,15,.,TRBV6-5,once,CASSWSQDGGETQYF,TGTGCCAGCAGTTGGTCCCAAGACGGAGGAGAGACCCAGTACTTC
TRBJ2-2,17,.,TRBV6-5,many,CASSYSARRDGTGELFF,TGTGCCAGCAGTTACTCGGCTCGCAGGGACGGAACCGGGGAGCTGTTTTTT
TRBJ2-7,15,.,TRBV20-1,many,CSARDPAGFPYEQYF,TGCAGTGCTAGAGATCCGGCGGGCTTCCCCTACGAGCAGTACTTC
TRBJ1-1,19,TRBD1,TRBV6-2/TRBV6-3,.,CASSYEDGAGRTGDTEAFF,TGTGCCAGCAGTTACGAGGACGGGGCCGGTAGGACAGGGGACACTGAAGCTTTCTTT
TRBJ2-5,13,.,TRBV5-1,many,CASKVLGQETQYF,TGCGCCAGCAAGGTCTTGGGACAAGAGACCCAGTACTTC
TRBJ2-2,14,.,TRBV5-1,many,CASSSGTNTGELFF,TGCGCCAGCAGCTCCGGGACAAACACCGGGGAGCTGTTTTTT
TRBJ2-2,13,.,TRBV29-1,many,CSMLGARAGELFF,TGCAGCATGCTTGGGGCGAGGGCCGGGGAGCTGTTTTTT
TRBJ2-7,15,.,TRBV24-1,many,CATSESQGGRTEQYF,TGTGCCACCAGTGAGTCACAGGGTGGGCGCACCGAGCAGTACTTC
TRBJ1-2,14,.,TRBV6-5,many,CASTPVRDGYGYTF,TGTGCCAGCACCCCCGTCCGGGACGGCTATGGCTACACCTTC
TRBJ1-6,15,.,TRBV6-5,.,CASSLRTDKNSPLHF,TGTGCCAGCAGTTTAAGGACAGACAAAAATTCACCCCTCCACTTT